One and the same sample provided the 5 T cell receptor beta chains below, sequenced in a study of T cells in Graves' hyperthyroidism and ophthalmopathy. The TCR beta CDR3 regions underwent amplification using RNA transcripts as the source. With the HTBI primer set, the TCR CDR3 went through a first round of RT-PCR. TCRdb analysed the multiplex PCR reads with MiXCR anew, one entry per CDR3 protein. This table holds some 300,000 distinct CDR3 sequences, 13% found once. The specimen sequenced was blood. These receptor sequences come from a woman aged 25 to 39 with Graves' hyperthyroidism that later progressed to Graves' ophthalmopathy.

This clonotype appeared many times. V gene TRBV27 combines with J gene TRBJ2-2; 10 bases agree with TRBD2. The V and J ends lost 5 bases and 1 base, in that order; junction bases with no gene match: 10. The CDR3 runs to 18 residues. From germline, CDR1 is MNHEY and CDR2 SMNVEV (reference sequence). The CDR3 coding sequence is TGTGCCAGCAGTCTAATAGGGCTAGCGGGGGTGAACACCGGGGAGCTGTTTTTT. Amino acid sequence: CASSLIGLAGVNTGELFF.

This clonotype showed up many times. The chain carries TRBV14 and TRBJ2-7, with unresolved D. V shed 1 base and J shed 0 bases, with 4 bases lying between them. The germline gives CDR1 SGHDN, CDR2 FVKESK. This CDR3 spans 13 amino acids. Here the CDR3 reads CASSQVRSYEQYF. The CDR3 nucleotides read TGTGCCAGCAGCCAAGTCCGCTCCTACGAGCAGTACTTC. Filled out from reference TRBV14 and TRBJ2-7, the complete variable domain reads EAGVTQFPSHSVIEKGQTVTLRCDPISGHDNLYWYRRVMGKEIKFLLHFVKESKQDESGMPNNRFLAERTGGTYSTLKVQPAELEDSGVYFCASSQVRSYEQYFGPGTRLTVT.

This clonotype came up many times. This chain joins TRBV20-1 and TRBJ2-3; D gene uncertain. There are 13 residues in the CDR3. Trimming stripped 3 bases from V and 4 bases from J, with 11 bases between. CDR1 is DFQATT, CDR2 SNEGSKA, per germline (reference sequence). The CDR3 coding sequence is TGCAGTGCTAGGAAACTACTCGCAGATACGCAGTATTTT. This sequence encodes CSARKLLADTQYF.

This chain joins TRBV28 and TRBJ2-4; the D is unclear. CDR3 length: 15 amino acids. Germline CDR1 and CDR2: MDHEN and SYDVKM. The ends were cut back, 5 bases at V and 3 bases at J, with 14 bases in the middle. This CDR3 is CASSPMLEGKNIQYF. The CDR3 DNA sequence: TGTGCCAGCAGTCCAATGCTAGAAGGCAAAAACATTCAGTACTTC.

The table lists this clonotype with many counts. The rearrangement uses TRBV28 and TRBJ2-7; perhaps TRBD2 as D (5 bases). Germline loops: CDR1 MDHEN, CDR2 SYDVKM. The CDR3 totals 13 residues. Trimming took 4 bases from V and 1 from J, leaving 8 bases between them. CDR3 protein: CASSSAGSYEQYF. CDR3 DNA: TGTGCCAGCAGTTCCGCGGGTTCCTACGAGCAGTACTTC.